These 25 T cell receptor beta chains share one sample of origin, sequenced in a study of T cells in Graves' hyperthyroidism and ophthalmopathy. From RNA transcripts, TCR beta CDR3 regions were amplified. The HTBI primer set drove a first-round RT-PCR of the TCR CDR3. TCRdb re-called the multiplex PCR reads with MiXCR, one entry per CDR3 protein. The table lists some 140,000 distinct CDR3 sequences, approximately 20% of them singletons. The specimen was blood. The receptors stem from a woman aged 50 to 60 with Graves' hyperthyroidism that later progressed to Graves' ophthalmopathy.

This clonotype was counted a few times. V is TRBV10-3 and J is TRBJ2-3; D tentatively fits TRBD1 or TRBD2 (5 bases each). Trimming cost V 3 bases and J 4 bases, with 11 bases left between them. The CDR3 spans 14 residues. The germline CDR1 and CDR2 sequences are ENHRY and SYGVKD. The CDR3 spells CAISDGTPPDTQYF. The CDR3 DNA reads TGTGCCATCAGTGATGGGACCCCACCAGATACGCAGTATTTT.

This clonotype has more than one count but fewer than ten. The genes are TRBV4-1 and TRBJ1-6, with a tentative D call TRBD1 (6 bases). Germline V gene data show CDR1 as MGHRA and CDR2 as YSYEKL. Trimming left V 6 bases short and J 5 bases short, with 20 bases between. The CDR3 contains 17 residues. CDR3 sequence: CASRHPGQFSDNSPLHF. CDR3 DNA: TGCGCCAGCAGACACCCGGGACAATTTTCGGATAATTCACCCCTCCACTTT.

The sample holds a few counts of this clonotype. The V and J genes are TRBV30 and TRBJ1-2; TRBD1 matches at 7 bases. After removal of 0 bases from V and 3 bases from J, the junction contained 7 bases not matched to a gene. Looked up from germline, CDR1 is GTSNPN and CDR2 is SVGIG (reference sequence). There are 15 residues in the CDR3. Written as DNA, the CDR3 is TGTGCCTGGAGTGTCTCGGATACAGGGGACTATGGCTACACCTTC. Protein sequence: CAWSVSDTGDYGYTF.

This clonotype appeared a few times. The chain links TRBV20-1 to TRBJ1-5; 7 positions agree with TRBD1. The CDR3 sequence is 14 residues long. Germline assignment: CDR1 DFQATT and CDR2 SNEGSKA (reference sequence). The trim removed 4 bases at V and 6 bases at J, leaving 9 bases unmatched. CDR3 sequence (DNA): TGCAGTGCTACACTCACAGGGGCTGGTCAGCCCCAGCATTTT. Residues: CSATLTGAGQPQHF.

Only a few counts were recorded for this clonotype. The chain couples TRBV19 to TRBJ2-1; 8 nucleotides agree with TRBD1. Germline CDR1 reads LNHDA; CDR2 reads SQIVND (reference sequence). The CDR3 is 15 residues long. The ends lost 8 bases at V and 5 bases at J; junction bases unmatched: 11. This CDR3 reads CASRRGQGNHNEQFF. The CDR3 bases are TGTGCCAGTCGACGCGGACAGGGCAACCACAATGAGCAGTTCTTC.

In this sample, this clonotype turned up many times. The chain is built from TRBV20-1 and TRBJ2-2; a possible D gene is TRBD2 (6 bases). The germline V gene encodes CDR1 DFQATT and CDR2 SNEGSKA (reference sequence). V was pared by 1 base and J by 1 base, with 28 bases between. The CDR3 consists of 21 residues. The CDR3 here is CSARVVGAGWWRDGNTGELFF. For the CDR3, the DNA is TGCAGTGCTAGAGTGGTTGGGGCAGGGTGGTGGCGGGACGGGAACACCGGGGAGCTGTTTTTT.

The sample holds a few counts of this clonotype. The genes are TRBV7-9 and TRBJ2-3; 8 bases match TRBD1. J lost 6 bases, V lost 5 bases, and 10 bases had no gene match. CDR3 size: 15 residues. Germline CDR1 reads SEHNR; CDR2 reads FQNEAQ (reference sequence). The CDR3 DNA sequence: TGTGCCAGCAGCGCAGGGGACAGGATGGCGGATACGCAGTATTTT. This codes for CASSAGDRMADTQYF.

CDR3 nucleotide sequence: TGCGCCAGCAGCTTGGGTGCTAGCGGGAAAGGAGATACGCAGTATTTT. This sequence encodes CASSLGASGKGDTQYF. The chain is built from TRBV5-1 and TRBJ2-3; 9 bases fit TRBD2. The germline gives CDR1 SGHRS, CDR2 YFSETQ. Trimming took 0 bases from V and 5 from J; bases not matched to a gene: 7. This CDR3 region has 16 residues.

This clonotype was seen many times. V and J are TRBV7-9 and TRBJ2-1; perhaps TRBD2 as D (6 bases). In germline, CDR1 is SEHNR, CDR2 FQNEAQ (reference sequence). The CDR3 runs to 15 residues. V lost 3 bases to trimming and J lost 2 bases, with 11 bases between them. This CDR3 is CASSFLVAAYNEQFF. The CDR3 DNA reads TGTGCCAGCAGCTTCTTAGTAGCGGCCTACAATGAGCAGTTCTTC.

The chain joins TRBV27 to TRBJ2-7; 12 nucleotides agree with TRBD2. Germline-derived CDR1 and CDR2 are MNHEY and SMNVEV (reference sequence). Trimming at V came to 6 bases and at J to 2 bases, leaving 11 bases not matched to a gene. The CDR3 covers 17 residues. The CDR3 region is CASSPLGLAGATYEQYF. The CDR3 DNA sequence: TGTGCCAGCAGCCCCTTGGGACTAGCGGGCGCAACCTACGAGCAGTACTTC.

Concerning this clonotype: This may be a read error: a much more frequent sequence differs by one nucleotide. CDR3 DNA sequence: TGTGCCAGCAAGGACCCGACAGGGGGTAATTACGAGCAGTACTTC. Translated, it gives CASKDPTGGNYEQYF. The chain is built from TRBV28 and TRBJ2-7, with TRBD1 identical over 9 bases. The CDR3 runs to 15 residues. Germline CDR1 reads MDHEN; CDR2 reads SYDVKM. Unmatched junction bases numbered 11, after V lost 7 bases and J lost 4 bases.

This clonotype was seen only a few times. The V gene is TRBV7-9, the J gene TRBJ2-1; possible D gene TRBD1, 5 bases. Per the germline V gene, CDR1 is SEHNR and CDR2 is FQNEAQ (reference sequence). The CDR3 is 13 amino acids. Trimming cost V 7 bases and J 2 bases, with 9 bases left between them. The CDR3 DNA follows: TGTGCCAGCATAGGGGTGACCTACAATGAGCAGTTCTTC. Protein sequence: CASIGVTYNEQFF.

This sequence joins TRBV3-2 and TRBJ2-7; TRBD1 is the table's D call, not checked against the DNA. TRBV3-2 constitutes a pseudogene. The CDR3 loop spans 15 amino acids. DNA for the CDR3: TGTGCCAGCAGCCCCACGGACAGGGGAGGGTACGAGCAGTACTTC. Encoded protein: CASSPTDRGGYEQYF.

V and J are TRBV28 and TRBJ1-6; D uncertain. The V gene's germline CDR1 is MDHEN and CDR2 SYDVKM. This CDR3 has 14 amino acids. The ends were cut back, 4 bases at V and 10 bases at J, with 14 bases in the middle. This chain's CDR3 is CASSSTGLQSPLHF. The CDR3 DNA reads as TGTGCCAGCAGTTCTACCGGGCTCCAGTCACCCCTCCACTTT.

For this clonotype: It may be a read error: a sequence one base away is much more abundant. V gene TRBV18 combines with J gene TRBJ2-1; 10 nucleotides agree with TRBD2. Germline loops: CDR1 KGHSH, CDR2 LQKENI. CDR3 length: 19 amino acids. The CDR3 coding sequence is TGTGCCAGCTCCCCAATTGCTAGCGGGAGCCCGAGCTCCTACAATGGGCAGTTCTTC. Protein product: CASSPIASGSPSSYNGQFF.

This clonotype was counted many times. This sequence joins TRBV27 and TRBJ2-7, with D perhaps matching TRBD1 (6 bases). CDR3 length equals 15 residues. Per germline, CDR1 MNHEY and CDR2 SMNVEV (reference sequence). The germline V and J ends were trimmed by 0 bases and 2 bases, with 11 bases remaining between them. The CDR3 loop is CASSLSGHLPYEQYF. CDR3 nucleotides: TGTGCCAGCAGTTTATCGGGACACCTACCCTACGAGCAGTACTTC.

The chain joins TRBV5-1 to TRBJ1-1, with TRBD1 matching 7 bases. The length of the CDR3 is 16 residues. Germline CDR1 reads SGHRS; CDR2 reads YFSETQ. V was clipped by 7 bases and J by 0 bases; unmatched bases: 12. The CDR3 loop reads CASGGGQGGMNTEAFF. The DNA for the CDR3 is TGCGCCAGCGGCGGAGGGCAGGGGGGAATGAACACTGAAGCTTTCTTT.

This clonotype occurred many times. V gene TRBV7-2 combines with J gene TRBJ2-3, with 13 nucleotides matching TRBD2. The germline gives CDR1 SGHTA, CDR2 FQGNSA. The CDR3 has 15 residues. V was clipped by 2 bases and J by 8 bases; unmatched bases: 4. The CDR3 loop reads CASSLKTSGRGTQYF. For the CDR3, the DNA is TGTGCCAGCAGCTTAAAAACTAGCGGGAGGGGTACGCAGTATTTT.

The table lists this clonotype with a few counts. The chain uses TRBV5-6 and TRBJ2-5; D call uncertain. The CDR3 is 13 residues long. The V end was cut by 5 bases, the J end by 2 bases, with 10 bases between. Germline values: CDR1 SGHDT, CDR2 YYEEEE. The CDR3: CASRRFFQETQYF. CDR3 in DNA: TGTGCCAGCAGAAGGTTCTTTCAAGAGACCCAGTACTTC.

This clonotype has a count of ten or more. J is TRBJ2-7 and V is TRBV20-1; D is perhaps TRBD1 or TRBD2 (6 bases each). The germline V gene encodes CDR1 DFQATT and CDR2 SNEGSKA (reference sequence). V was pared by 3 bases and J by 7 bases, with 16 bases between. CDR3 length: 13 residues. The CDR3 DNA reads TGCAGTGCTAGTCGCTGGGGGGCCTGGGAGCAGTACTTC. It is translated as CSASRWGAWEQYF.

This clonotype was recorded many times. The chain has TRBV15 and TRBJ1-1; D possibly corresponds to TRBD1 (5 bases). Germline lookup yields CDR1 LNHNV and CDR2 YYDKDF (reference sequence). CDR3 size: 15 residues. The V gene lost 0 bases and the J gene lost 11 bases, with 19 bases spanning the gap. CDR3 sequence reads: CATSRDGSGYEAAFF. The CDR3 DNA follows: TGTGCCACCAGCAGAGATGGGTCAGGGTACGAGGCTGCTTTCTTT.

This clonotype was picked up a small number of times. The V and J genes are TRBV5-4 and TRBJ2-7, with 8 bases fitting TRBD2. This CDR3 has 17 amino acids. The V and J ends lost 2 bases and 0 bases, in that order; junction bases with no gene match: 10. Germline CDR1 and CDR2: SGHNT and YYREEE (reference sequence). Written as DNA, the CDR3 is TGTGCCAGCAGCTTAAGTCTAGCGGGCCCGATCTCCTACGAGCAGTACTTC. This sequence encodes CASSLSLAGPISYEQYF.

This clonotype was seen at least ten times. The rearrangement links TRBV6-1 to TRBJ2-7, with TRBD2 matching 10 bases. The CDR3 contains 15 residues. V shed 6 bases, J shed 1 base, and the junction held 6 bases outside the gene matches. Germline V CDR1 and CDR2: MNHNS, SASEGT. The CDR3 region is CASRTRTSGSYEQYF. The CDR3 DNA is TGTGCCAGCAGGACCAGGACTAGCGGATCCTACGAGCAGTACTTC.

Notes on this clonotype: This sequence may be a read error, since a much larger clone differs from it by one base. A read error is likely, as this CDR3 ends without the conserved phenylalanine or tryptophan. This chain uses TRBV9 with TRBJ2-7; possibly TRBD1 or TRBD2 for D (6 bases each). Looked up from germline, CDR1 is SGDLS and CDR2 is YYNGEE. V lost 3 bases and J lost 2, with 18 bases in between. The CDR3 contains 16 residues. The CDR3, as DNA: TGTGCCAGCAGCGATGGCCTCGGGGGCGGCACCTACGAGCAGTACTCC. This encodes CASSDGLGGGTYEQYS.

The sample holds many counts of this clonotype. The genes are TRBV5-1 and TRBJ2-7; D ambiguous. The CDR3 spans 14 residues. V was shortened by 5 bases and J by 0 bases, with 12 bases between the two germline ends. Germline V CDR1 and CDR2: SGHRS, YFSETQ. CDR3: CASSYDAGSYEQYF. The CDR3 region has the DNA TGCGCCAGCAGTTATGACGCTGGCTCCTACGAGCAGTACTTC.